What follows is one T cell receptor (beta chain) and its context. The antigen remains unidentified. The sample comes from a study of shared clonotypes between healthy human individuals. General study points: When compared with the clonotypes that were shared by all four sorted-subset donors, the non-shared clonotypes turned out to have lower generation probabilities.

CD45RO-negative, CCR7-selected cells formed the naive CD8 fraction, which excluded terminally differentiated effector memory CD45RA+ cells. Sequenced by immunoSEQ multiplex PCR; TCRdb stores in-frame clones only, minus some. The sample consists of around 2.1 million clones, 85% to 95% of them appearing once. CDR3 length: 16 residues. Trimming at V came to 5 bases and at J to 3 bases, leaving 9 bases not matched to a gene. Germline CDR1 is KGHSH and CDR2 is LQKENI. The TCR comes from a man aged 18 to 29 in good health. Some clones in this sample may be carry-over from other donors' samples. The V and J genes are TRBV18 and TRBJ2-2; 7 positions agree with TRBD1. The sequenced sample consisted of naive CD8+ T cells from PBMCs. DNA of the CDR3: TGTGCCAGCTCATCTAGACAGGGTTCGGACACCGGGGAGCTGTTTTTT. Translating it yields CASSSRQGSDTGELFF. Using reference TRBV18 and TRBJ2-2 for the parts outside the CDR3, the full variable domain is NAGVMQNPRHLVRRRGQEARLRCSPMKGHSHVYWYRQLPEEGLKFMVYLQKENIIDESGMPKERFSAEFPKEGPSILRIQQVVRGDSAAYFCASSSRQGSDTGELFFGEGSRLTVL.